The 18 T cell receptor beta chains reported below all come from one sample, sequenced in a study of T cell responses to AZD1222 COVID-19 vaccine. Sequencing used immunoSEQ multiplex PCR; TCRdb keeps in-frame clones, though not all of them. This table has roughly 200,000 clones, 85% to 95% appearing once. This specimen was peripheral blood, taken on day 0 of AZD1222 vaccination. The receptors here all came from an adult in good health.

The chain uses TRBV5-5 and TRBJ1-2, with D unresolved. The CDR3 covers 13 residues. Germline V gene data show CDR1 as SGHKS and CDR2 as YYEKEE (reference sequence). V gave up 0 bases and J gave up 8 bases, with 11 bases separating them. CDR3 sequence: CASSLATGGGYTF. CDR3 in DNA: TGTGCCAGCAGCTTGGCTACGGGCGGCGGCTACACCTTC.

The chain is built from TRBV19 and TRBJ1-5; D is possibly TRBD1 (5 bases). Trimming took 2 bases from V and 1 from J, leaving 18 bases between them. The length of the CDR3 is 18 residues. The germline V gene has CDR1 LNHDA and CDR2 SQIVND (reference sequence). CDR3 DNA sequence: TGTGCCAGTAGTATAATGGGGCCTAGGGGCTTAAGCAATCAGCCCCAGCATTTT. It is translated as CASSIMGPRGLSNQPQHF.

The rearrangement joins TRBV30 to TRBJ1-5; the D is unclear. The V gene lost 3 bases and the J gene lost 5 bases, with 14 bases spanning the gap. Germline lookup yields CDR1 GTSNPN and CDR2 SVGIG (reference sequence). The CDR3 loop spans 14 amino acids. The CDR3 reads CAWSKEGWDQPQHF. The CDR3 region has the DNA TGTGCCTGGAGCAAAGAGGGTTGGGATCAGCCCCAGCATTTT.

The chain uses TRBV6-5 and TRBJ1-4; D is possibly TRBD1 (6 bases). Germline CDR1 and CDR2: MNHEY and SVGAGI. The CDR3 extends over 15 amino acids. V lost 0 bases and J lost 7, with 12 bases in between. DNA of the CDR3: TGTGCCAGCAGTTACTCGACAGGAGGGGTTGAAAAACTGTTTTTT. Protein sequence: CASSYSTGGVEKLFF.

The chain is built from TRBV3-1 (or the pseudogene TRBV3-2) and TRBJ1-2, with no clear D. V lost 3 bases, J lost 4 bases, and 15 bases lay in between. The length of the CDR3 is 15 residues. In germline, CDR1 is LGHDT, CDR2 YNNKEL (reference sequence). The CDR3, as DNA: TGTGCCAGCAGCCATCAAGCGGTAGGGCCCTATGGCTACACCTTC. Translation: CASSHQAVGPYGYTF.

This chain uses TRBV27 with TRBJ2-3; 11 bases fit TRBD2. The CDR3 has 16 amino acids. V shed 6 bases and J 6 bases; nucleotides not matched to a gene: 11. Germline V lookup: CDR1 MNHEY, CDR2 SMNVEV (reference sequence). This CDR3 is CASSLISSGGRDTQYF. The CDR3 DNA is TGTGCCAGCAGCCTCATCTCTAGCGGGGGGAGGGATACGCAGTATTTT.

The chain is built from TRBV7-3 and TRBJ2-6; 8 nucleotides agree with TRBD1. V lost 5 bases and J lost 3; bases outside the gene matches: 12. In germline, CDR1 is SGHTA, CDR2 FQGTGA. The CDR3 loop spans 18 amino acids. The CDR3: CASSPTLQGAGGANVLTF. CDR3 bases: TGTGCCAGCAGCCCCACCCTCCAGGGGGCTGGTGGGGCCAACGTCCTGACTTTC.

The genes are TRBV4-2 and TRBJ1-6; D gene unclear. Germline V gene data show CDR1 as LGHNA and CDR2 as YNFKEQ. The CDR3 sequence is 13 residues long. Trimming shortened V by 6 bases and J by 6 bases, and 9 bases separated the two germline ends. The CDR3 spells CASRGSANSPLHF. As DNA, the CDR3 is TGTGCCAGCAGAGGGTCGGCTAATTCACCCCTCCACTTT.

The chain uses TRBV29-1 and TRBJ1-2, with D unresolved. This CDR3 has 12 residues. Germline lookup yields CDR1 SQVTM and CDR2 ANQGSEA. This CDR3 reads CGGSADNYGYTF. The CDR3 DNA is TGCGGAGGGTCGGCGGATAACTATGGCTACACCTTC.

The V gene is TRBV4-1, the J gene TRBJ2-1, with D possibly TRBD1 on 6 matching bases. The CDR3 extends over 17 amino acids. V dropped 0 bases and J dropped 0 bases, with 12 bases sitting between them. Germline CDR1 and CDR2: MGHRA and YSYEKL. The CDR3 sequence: CASSQDLGASSYNEQFF. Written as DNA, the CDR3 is TGCGCCAGCAGCCAAGATCTGGGGGCGAGCTCCTACAATGAGCAGTTCTTC.

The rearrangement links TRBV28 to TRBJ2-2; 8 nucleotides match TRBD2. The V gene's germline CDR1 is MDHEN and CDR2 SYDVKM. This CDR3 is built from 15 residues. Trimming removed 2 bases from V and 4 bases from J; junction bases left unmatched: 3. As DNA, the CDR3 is TGTGCCAGCAGTTTAGATAGCGGGGCCACCGGGGAGCTGTTTTTT. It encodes CASSLDSGATGELFF.

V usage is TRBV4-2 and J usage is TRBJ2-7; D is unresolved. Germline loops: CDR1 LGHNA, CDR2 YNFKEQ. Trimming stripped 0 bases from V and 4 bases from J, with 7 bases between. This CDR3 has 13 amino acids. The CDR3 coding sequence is TGTGCCAGCAGCCAAGACCACGGGTACGAGCAGTACTTC. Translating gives CASSQDHGYEQYF.

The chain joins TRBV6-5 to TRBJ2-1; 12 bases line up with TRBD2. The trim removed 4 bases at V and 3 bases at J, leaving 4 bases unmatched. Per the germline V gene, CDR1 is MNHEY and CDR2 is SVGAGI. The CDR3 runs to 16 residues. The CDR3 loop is CASSWPSGGVYNEQFF. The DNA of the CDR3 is TGTGCCAGCAGTTGGCCTAGCGGGGGGGTCTACAATGAGCAGTTCTTC.

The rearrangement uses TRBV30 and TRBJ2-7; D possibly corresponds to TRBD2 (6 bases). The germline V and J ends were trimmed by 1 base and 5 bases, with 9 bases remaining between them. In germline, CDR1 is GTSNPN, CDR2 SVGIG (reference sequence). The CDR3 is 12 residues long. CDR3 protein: CAWSAGVNEQYF. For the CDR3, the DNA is TGTGCCTGGAGTGCGGGGGTAAACGAGCAGTACTTC.

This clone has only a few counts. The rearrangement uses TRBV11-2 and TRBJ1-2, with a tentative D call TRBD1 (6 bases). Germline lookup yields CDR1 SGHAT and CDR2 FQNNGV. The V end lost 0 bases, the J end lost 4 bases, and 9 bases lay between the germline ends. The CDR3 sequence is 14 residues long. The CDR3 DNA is TGTGCCAGCAGCTTAGAACAGGGCTTCTATGGCTACACCTTC. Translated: CASSLEQGFYGYTF. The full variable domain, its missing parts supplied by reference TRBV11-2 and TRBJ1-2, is EAGVAQSPRYKIIEKRQSVAFWCNPISGHATLYWYQQILGQGPKLLIQFQNNGVVDDSQLPKDRFSAERLKGVDSTLKIQPAKLEDSAVYLCASSLEQGFYGYTFGSGTRLTVV.

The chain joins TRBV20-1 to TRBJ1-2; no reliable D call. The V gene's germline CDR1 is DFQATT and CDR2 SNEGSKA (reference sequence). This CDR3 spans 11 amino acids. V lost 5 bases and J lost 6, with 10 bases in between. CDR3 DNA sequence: TGCAGTGCTCTTAGCCAGGATGGCTACACCTTC. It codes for CSALSQDGYTF.

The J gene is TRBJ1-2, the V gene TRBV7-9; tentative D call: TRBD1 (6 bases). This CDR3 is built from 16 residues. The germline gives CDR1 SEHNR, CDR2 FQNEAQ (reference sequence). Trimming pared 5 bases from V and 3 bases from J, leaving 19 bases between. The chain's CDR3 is CASSRWRGSQDYGYTF. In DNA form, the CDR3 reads TGTGCCAGCAGCCGGTGGAGGGGGTCGCAAGACTATGGCTACACCTTC.

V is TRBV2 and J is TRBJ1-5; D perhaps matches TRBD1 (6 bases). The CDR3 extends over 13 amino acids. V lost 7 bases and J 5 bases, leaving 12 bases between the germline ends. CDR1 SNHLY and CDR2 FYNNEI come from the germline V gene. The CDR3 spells CASKVGGHQPQHF. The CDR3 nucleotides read TGTGCCAGCAAGGTAGGGGGGCATCAGCCCCAGCATTTT.